This record concerns one TCR beta chain sequence. Antigen specificity is unknown. V lost 0 bases, J lost 2 bases, and 12 bases lay in between. Germline assignment: CDR1 SGHRS and CDR2 YFSETQ. The CDR3 sequence is 16 residues long. The sample comes from a study of OX40 agonist ivuxolimab in advanced cancers. About the study: Ivuxolimab, an antibody that agonizes OX40 (CD134), was administered to the patients. A diagnosis of hepatocellular carcinoma, melanoma, renal cell or head and neck cancer was present in dose-escalation patients.

Whole-study findings and limits: Low normalized T-cell clonal expansion was additionally recorded for some nonresponders.

Sequencing was performed with immunoSEQ multiplex PCR; in TCRdb, only in-frame clones are kept and a portion is missing. The sample shows 60,000 to 70,000 clones, about 85% of them seen only once. The V and J genes are TRBV5-1 and TRBJ1-5, with D possibly matching TRBD1 (5 bases). The clonotype originates from an adult with an advanced solid tumor such as melanoma, head and neck, liver or kidney cancer. This specimen consisted of CD4+ or CD8+ T cells sorted from blood, obtained in a trial of the OX40 agonist ivuxolimab. CDR3 sequence (DNA): TGCGCCAGCAGCTTGGGGGACGGAGTCGGCAATCAGCCCCAGCATTTT. Amino acid sequence: CASSLGDGVGNQPQHF.